This T cell receptor beta chain comes out of a study of T cells in Graves' hyperthyroidism and ophthalmopathy (dated by TCRdb to between 2018 and 2021). Study-level background: Peripheral blood samples were taken at the time of initial diagnosis, prior to any treatment. Whether ophthalmopathy could be predicted prospectively was tested in an independent validation cohort made up of under 20 hyperthyroidism patients plus 17 patients who later progressed to ophthalmopathy. The 80 to 100 discovery patients were randomly divided into training and test sets at a 7:3 ratio. Following sampling, methimazole starting at 30 mg daily was given to hyperthyroidism patients, and high-dose intravenous methylprednisolone was given to ophthalmopathy patients. The paper reports TCR Vbeta CDR3 sequencing of some 140 peripheral blood samples: approximately 41 ophthalmopathy, over 70 hyperthyroidism and approximately 17 progressor patients. To identify distinguishing TCR V-J signatures, a discovery cohort of about 95 patients was used, comprising 43 with Graves' ophthalmopathy and about 59 with stable Graves' hyperthyroidism. The study also compared thyroid tissue and blood T-cell repertoires from more than 5 Graves' hyperthyroidism patients.

A patient counted as having stable Graves' hyperthyroidism if no progression to ophthalmopathy occurred over 18 months of follow-up. Hyperthyroidism patients were aged 18 to 65 years and newly diagnosed, with disease duration of less than 2 months. The study excluded patients with uncontrolled infections, other autoimmune diseases, pregnancy or lactation. Diagnoses relied on clinical symptoms, serum thyroxine and TRAb, thyroid ultrasound and orbital computed tomography. PBMCs were separated from under 12 ml of fresh peripheral blood using Ficoll-Paque density gradient centrifugation. Total RNA was extracted with Trizol reagent, and quality was checked on an Agilent 2100 Bioanalyzer. Overall study outcomes, separate from this receptor: A model built on a 13 V-J signature distinguished ophthalmopathy from stable hyperthyroidism, reaching 85% to 90% sensitivity and about 81% specificity in cross-validation and 80%/75% in testing. No statistical method was used to set the sample size in advance, and investigators knew the group allocation. Most expanded thyroid clonotypes (frequency above 0.001) were also detected in blood, a finding suggesting that blood repertoires may reflect thyroid immune responses. In validation, the model predicted progression to ophthalmopathy with approximately 70% sensitivity and over 72% specificity, a median of roughly seven months before onset.

The TCR beta CDR3 regions were amplified from RNA transcripts. The TCR CDR3 was subjected to a first round of RT-PCR using the HTBI primer set and the Qiagen OneStep RT-PCR kit. The libraries were constructed in a second round of multiplex PCR and then size-selected and purified. Sequencing of the libraries was done on an Illumina HiSeq2000 using paired-end 100 bp reads. The source study handled its data this way. SOAPnuke was used to process the raw data, removing reads that contained adapters or uncalled bases, had a mean Phred below 15, or lacked an exact match to the constant primer or identifier. High-quality paired reads were merged using COPE v1.2.5, and each unique nucleotide sequence was defined as a clonotype. MiTCR v1.1 was used to align clonotypes to the IMGT TRBV, TRBD and TRBJ reference segments. The analysis included only V-J combinations with a frequency above 0.0001, which together covered about 99% of the repertoires. The TCS score was defined as F50 (clonal expansion) divided by E x V (chaos), with BLOSUM62-based TCRdist calculated between CDR3 peptides within each V-J. Welch's t-statistics and random forest reduced approximately 520 V-J features to 13, which were used in a naive Bayes classifier (R e1071). TCRdb applied fastp at Q25 and MiXCR to the public reads, then kept only in-frame beta chains. Each CDR3 protein gets just one entry, which takes the most common genes and DNA from the rows behind it. Clone size and V and J calls follow TCRdb, not the original study. In all, the sample holds about 590,000 distinct CDR3 sequences, and 15% to 17% of those were seen once. The ten largest clones take up less than 9.5% of the sample.

This clonotype was observed at least ten times. The clone's antigen remains unknown. Base qualities are not at hand, and no much larger clone is one base apart. From the germline V gene, CDR1 is LGHNT and CDR2 is FRNRAP. Trimming at the junction amounts to 1 base on V and 1 base on J, and the germline ends lie 10 bases apart. The CDR3, cysteine through phenylalanine, is 15 amino acids long. The kept DNA is CDR3 alone, 45 bases in frame from the first base. The rearrangement joined TRBV12-5 to TRBJ1-1; TRBD1 is a weak D gene call, 5 bases matching. This sequence was found in a woman between 25 and 40 years old with Graves' hyperthyroidism. Sequencing was performed on blood. The CDR3 sequence is CASGLGGARNTEAFF. The DNA reads TGTGCTAGTGGTTTGGGGGGCGCGAGGAACACTGAAGCTTTCTTT.